Below are 2 T cell receptor beta chains sequenced from a single sample in a study of PD-1 blockade in classical Hodgkin lymphoma (dated by TCRdb to about 2020). Preparation of the library involved the immunoSEQ multiplex PCR assay. Not all clones reach the TCRdb copy of this immuneACCESS table, which keeps in-frame sequences only. Checked studies attribute under half of the gap to unresolved V genes and leave the rest unexplained. The sample profile shows tens of thousands of clones; around nine tenths of them were found once. About a tenth of the sample is taken by the ten largest. What the time point label conveys for this sample: cycle 1 day 1 (C1D1), immediately before nivolumab initiation. Every trial patient had relapsed following autologous stem cell transplantation, and prior brentuximab vedotin exposure was what differed among cohorts A, B and C. The specimen comprised peripheral blood mononuclear cells (PBMCs), sampled at baseline. These receptors were obtained from a human donor with classical Hodgkin lymphoma.

The rearrangement uses TRBV14 and TRBJ2-7; D uncertain. The CDR3 consists of 12 residues. Looked up from germline, CDR1 is SGHDN and CDR2 is FVKESK. Trimming cost V 1 base and J 7 bases, with 8 bases left between them. CDR3 nucleotide sequence: TGTGCCAGCAGCCAAGTCCAGCGAGAGCAGTACTTC. It yields the protein CASSQVQREQYF.

This clone occurred a few times. The chain carries TRBV18 and TRBJ2-7, with 9 bases identical to TRBD2. Germline V CDR1 and CDR2: KGHSH, LQKENI. The trim removed 0 bases at V and 4 bases at J, leaving 7 bases unmatched. The CDR3 runs to 16 residues. The CDR3 DNA reads TGTGCCAGCTCACCACCAACGAGCGGGGGGAAGTACGAGCAGTACTTC. It specifies CASSPPTSGGKYEQYF.